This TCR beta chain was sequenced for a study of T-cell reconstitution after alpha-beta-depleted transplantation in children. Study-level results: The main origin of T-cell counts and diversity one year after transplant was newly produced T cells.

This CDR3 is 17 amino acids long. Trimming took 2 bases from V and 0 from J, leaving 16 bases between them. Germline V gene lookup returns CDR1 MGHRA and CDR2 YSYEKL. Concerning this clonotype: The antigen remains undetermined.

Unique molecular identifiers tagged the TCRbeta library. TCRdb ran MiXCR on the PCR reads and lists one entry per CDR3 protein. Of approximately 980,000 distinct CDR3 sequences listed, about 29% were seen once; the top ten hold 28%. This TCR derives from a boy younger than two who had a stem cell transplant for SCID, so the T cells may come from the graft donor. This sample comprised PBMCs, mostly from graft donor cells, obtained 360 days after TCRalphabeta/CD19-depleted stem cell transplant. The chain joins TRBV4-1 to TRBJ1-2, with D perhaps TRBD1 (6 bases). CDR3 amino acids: CASSQFPRDKANYGYTF. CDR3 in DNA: TGCGCCAGCAGCCAATTTCCCAGGGACAAAGCTAACTATGGCTACACCTTC.